Here is one T cell receptor (beta chain) with its context. Its cognate antigen is unknown. The assay was immunoSEQ multiplex PCR, and TCRdb's table has in-frame clones only and misses some. The sample carries 60,000 or so clones, about 88% recorded once. This entry comes from a study of a mutant IDH1 vaccine in newly diagnosed glioma. Time point noted: week 23, last vaccination. The vaccine gave 300 ug of a 20-mer mutant IDH1 peptide subcutaneously per dose. Trimming shortened V by 4 bases and J by 0 bases, and 5 bases separated the two germline ends. Germline CDR1 PRHDT, CDR2 FYEKMQ (reference sequence). The CDR3 loop spans 13 amino acids.

The gene calls are TRBV13 and TRBJ2-3; D not resolved. The material was PBMCs, obtained from a glioma patient whose treatment included an IDH1 peptide vaccine. The origin of this receptor is a man aged 25 to 45 with glioma. The CDR3 DNA reads TGTGCCAGCAGCTCCTTAAGCACAGATACGCAGTATTTT. Encoded protein: CASSSLSTDTQYF.